This T cell receptor (beta chain) was sequenced in a study of T cell responses to AZD1222 COVID-19 vaccine. The study's findings and limits: Of spike-specific TCRs, nearly half reportedly target regions left unmutated in variants.

Some clones are missing from TCRdb's copy, which holds only in-frame ones; the method was immunoSEQ multiplex PCR. The sample has about 150,000 clones, 91% seen once; the top ten hold more than 1.4%. Note on this clone: Its cognate antigen is unknown.

The TCR comes from an adult in good health. The source was peripheral blood, collected on day 0 of AZD1222 vaccination.

The CDR3 reads CASSFDSGTGGTQYF. Here the CDR3 DNA reads TGTGCCAGCAGCTTTGATAGCGGGACGGGTGGTACGCAGTATTTT. The V call is TRBV7-6, the J call TRBJ2-3; TRBD2 agrees at 8 bases. J gave up 8 bases and V 3 bases, and 10 bases lay outside the gene matches. The CDR3 consists of 15 residues. Germline V lookup: CDR1 SGHVS, CDR2 FNYEAQ.